Presented here are 32 T cell receptor beta chains from one specimen sequenced in a study of CD8 T cells in ankylosing spondylitis. Via MiXCR, TCRdb re-called the 5' RACE reads, giving one row per CDR3 protein. The sample lists about 340,000 distinct CDR3 sequences, about 14% occurring once. Specimen: blood, either unsorted or a sorted T cell fraction (not recorded which). The source of these receptors is a male donor with ankylosing spondylitis or in good health (not recorded which).

The CDR3 loop is CASSQGGAGGETQYF. In DNA form, the CDR3 reads TGCGCCAGCAGCCAAGGGGGGGCGGGAGGAGAGACCCAGTACTTC. The rearrangement uses TRBV4-1 and TRBJ2-5; 8 bases match TRBD2. Trimming removed 1 base from V and 4 bases from J; junction bases left unmatched: 5. CDR1 and CDR2 (germline): MGHRA, YSYEKL. CDR3 length equals 15 residues.

Only a few counts were recorded for this clonotype. The chain uses TRBV4-1 and TRBJ1-2, with no clear D. Trimming shortened V by 0 bases and J by 1 base, and 9 bases separated the two germline ends. Germline V lookup: CDR1 MGHRA, CDR2 YSYEKL. The CDR3 runs 15 residues. CDR3 loop: CASSQDFTVNYGYTF. CDR3 bases: TGCGCCAGCAGCCAAGATTTTACAGTTAACTATGGCTACACCTTC.

The chain links TRBV4-2 to TRBJ2-2; 14 bases map to TRBD2. Germline V gene lookup returns CDR1 LGHNA and CDR2 YNFKEQ. The CDR3 consists of 17 residues. V dropped 4 bases and J dropped 5; count of bases not matched to a gene: 6. CDR3 sequence (DNA): TGTGCCAGCAGCCGAGGACTAGCGGGGGGCGAGACCGGGGAGCTGTTTTTT. It encodes CASSRGLAGGETGELFF.

This clonotype was seen only a few times. The rearrangement joins TRBV12-3 or TRBV12-4 to TRBJ1-2, with D unresolved. With 6 bases removed from V and 4 bases from J, the gap between germline ends came to 9 bases. The CDR3 is made up of 12 amino acids. Written as DNA, the CDR3 is TGTGCCAGCAGCCCCTCCACCTATGGCTACACCTTC. Protein sequence: CASSPSTYGYTF.

The table lists this clonotype with many counts. This chain uses TRBV7-2 with TRBJ2-5, with D uncertain. Trimming cost V 0 bases and J 4 bases, with 9 bases left between them. The CDR3 totals 14 residues. The germline V gene has CDR1 SGHTA and CDR2 FQGNSA. CDR3 coding DNA: TGTGCCAGCAGCTTAGCAGGCGGACGAGAGACCCAGTACTTC. It yields the protein CASSLAGGRETQYF.

This clonotype was picked up many times. The rearrangement uses TRBV5-6 and TRBJ2-1, with 8 bases matching TRBD2. The germline V gene has CDR1 SGHDT and CDR2 YYEEEE. V lost 0 bases and J lost 0; bases outside the gene matches: 8. The CDR3 totals 18 residues. DNA of the CDR3: TGTGCCAGCAGCTTGGATGGCGGGAGGAAGGACTCCTACAATGAGCAGTTCTTC. It encodes CASSLDGGRKDSYNEQFF. The full variable domain, in which reference TRBV5-6 and TRBJ2-1 provide the parts outside the CDR3, is DAGVTQSPTHLIKTRGQQVTLRCSPKSGHDTVSWYQQALGQGPQFIFQYYEEEERQRGNFPDRFSGHQFPNYSSELNVNALLLGDSALYLCASSLDGGRKDSYNEQFFGPGTRLTVL.

This clonotype was seen more than once but under ten times. The rearrangement joins TRBV27 to TRBJ1-2; D is perhaps TRBD1 (6 bases). There are 14 residues in the CDR3. Germline loops: CDR1 MNHEY, CDR2 SMNVEV (reference sequence). V was clipped by 4 bases and J by 8 bases, with 17 bases between them. The CDR3 loop is CASSSHTGSGGYTF. Written as DNA, the CDR3 is TGTGCCAGCAGTTCTCACACAGGGTCGGGGGGCTACACCTTC.

This clonotype appeared a few times. CDR3 nucleotides: TGCGCCAGCAGCCCCTGGACAGGGAACTCCTACAATGAGCAGTTCTTC. This gives the protein CASSPWTGNSYNEQFF. The genes are TRBV5-1 and TRBJ2-1, with 8 bases fitting TRBD1. The CDR3 has 16 residues. The trim removed 4 bases at V and 0 bases at J, leaving 6 bases unmatched. Germline V gene data show CDR1 as SGHRS and CDR2 as YFSETQ. Looking up the rest from reference TRBV5-1 and TRBJ2-1 gives the full variable domain: KAGVTQTPRYLIKTRGQQVTLSCSPISGHRSVSWYQQTPGQGLQFLFEYFSETQRNKGNFPGRFSGRQFSNSRSEMNVSTLELGDSALYLCASSPWTGNSYNEQFFGPGTRLTVL.

This chain joins TRBV4-1 and TRBJ2-7, with TRBD2 as a possible D gene (7 bases). The germline gives CDR1 MGHRA, CDR2 YSYEKL. V was clipped by 1 base and J by 6 bases, with 22 bases between them. The CDR3 has 17 amino acids. CDR3 coding DNA: TGCGCCAGCAGCCAAGCCCAGCACGGTGGGGGGGGCCTCGAGCAGTACTTC. It specifies CASSQAQHGGGGLEQYF.

Only a few counts were recorded for this clonotype. V usage is TRBV6-2 or TRBV6-3 and J usage is TRBJ2-1, with 8 bases matching TRBD2. Germline lookup yields CDR1 MNHEY and CDR2 SVGEGT. The ends lost 7 bases at V and 1 base at J; junction bases unmatched: 9. There are 16 residues in the CDR3. CDR3 sequence reads: CASIQTGGGSYNEQFF. The CDR3, as DNA: TGTGCCAGCATCCAAACGGGAGGGGGATCCTACAATGAGCAGTTCTTC.

In this sample, this clonotype turned up a few times. The gene calls are TRBV2 and TRBJ2-2, with D unresolved. The CDR3 consists of 13 residues. Germline loops: CDR1 SNHLY, CDR2 FYNNEI. V was pared by 6 bases and J by 7 bases, with 12 bases between. The CDR3 DNA reads as TGTGCCAGCAGGCCCGGCTCTGTCGGGGAGCTGTTTTTT. It is translated as CASRPGSVGELFF.

This clonotype was observed many times. The V call is TRBV5-6, the J call TRBJ1-2, with 7 bases matching TRBD1. Per the germline V gene, CDR1 is SGHDT and CDR2 is YYEEEE. The CDR3 is 13 amino acids. Germline trimming cut 4 bases from V and 2 bases from J; bases unmatched to any gene: 2. The CDR3 spells CASSQDRNYGYTF. The CDR3, as DNA: TGTGCCAGCAGCCAGGACAGGAACTATGGCTACACCTTC.

On this clonotype: One junction end disagrees with the germline gene, perhaps due to a read error. The rearrangement links TRBV12-3 or TRBV12-4 to TRBJ2-7; 7 bases align to TRBD2. The CDR3 spans 14 residues. The CDR3 is CASSLGGSLNSGNF. CDR3 nucleotides: TGTGCCAGCAGTCTGGGGGGGAGTTTGAACAGTGGGAACTTC.

The chain carries TRBV2 and TRBJ2-7; D is perhaps TRBD1 or TRBD2 (7 bases each). CDR1 is SNHLY and CDR2 is FYNNEI in the germline V gene. V lost 6 bases, J lost 6 bases, and 21 bases lay in between. This CDR3 spans 15 amino acids. CDR3 sequence: CASSAYQGGVREQYF. The CDR3 bases are TGTGCCAGCAGCGCCTATCAGGGGGGGGTCCGCGAGCAGTACTTC.

The gene calls are TRBV12-3 or TRBV12-4 and TRBJ1-1; a weak D match, TRBD1 (5 bases). The CDR3 spans 14 residues. Trimming took 4 bases from V and 7 from J, leaving 16 bases between them. The CDR3 DNA is TGTGCCAGCAGTTCTACCGGGACGCGAGTTGAAGCTTTCTTT. Protein product: CASSSTGTRVEAFF.

This clonotype was counted only a few times. V usage is TRBV11-2 and J usage is TRBJ1-1, with D tentatively TRBD1 (6 bases). CDR3 length equals 15 residues. Germline lookup yields CDR1 SGHAT and CDR2 FQNNGV. Trimming cost V 0 bases and J 0 bases, with 8 bases left between them. DNA of the CDR3: TGTGCCAGCAGCTTAGATGGGGGGCTGAACACTGAAGCTTTCTTT. It yields the protein CASSLDGGLNTEAFF.

This clonotype was counted between two and nine times. The gene calls are TRBV20-1 and TRBJ2-1, with TRBD2 matching over 7 bases. The junction had 12 bases not matched to a gene; V was cut back by 6 bases and J by 7 bases. The CDR3 extends over 14 amino acids. Germline V gene data show CDR1 as DFQATT and CDR2 as SNEGSKA (reference sequence). The CDR3 reads CSAPGRGVGNEQFF. As DNA, the CDR3 is TGCAGTGCGCCCGGTCGGGGGGTAGGTAATGAGCAGTTCTTC.

V and J are TRBV2 and TRBJ2-7; D is unresolved. Deletions cut 4 bases from V and 2 bases from J, with 9 bases between. The germline gives CDR1 SNHLY, CDR2 FYNNEI. This CDR3 has 13 amino acids. Here the CDR3 DNA reads TGTGCCAGCAGTGCCCGGTTGGCCTACGAGCAGTACTTC. This codes for CASSARLAYEQYF.

This clonotype has just a few counts. V is TRBV7-8 and J is TRBJ2-5; TRBD1 agrees at 9 bases. V lost 5 bases and J lost 5; bases outside the gene matches: 9. The CDR3 consists of 15 residues. The germline V gene encodes CDR1 SGHVS and CDR2 FQNEAQ. CDR3 protein: CASSPRQGVVETQYF. CDR3 DNA sequence: TGTGCCAGCAGCCCCCGACAGGGGGTAGTTGAGACCCAGTACTTC.

In this sample, this clonotype turned up many times. In DNA form, the CDR3 reads TGCGCCAGCAGCTCGAGGACAGAAGGACTCTATGGCTACACCTTC. Amino acid sequence: CASSSRTEGLYGYTF. The chain links TRBV5-1 to TRBJ1-2, with a weak D call TRBD1 (6 bases). CDR1 is SGHRS, CDR2 YFSETQ, per germline. Trimming removed 3 bases from V and 4 bases from J, with 16 bases in between. CDR3 length equals 15 residues. Full variable domain (rest looked up from reference TRBV5-1 and TRBJ1-2): KAGVTQTPRYLIKTRGQQVTLSCSPISGHRSVSWYQQTPGQGLQFLFEYFSETQRNKGNFPGRFSGRQFSNSRSEMNVSTLELGDSALYLCASSSRTEGLYGYTFGSGTRLTVV.

The chain joins TRBV10-3 to TRBJ2-7; D gene ambiguous. The CDR3 covers 12 residues. The germline V gene encodes CDR1 ENHRY and CDR2 SYGVKD. The V end lost 2 bases, the J end lost 5 bases, and 7 bases lay between the germline ends. In DNA, the CDR3 is TGTGCCATCAGTGAGCGGTTCGACGAGCAGTACTTC. It codes for CAISERFDEQYF.

This clonotype was seen ten or more times. The chain couples TRBV7-2 to TRBJ1-2, with no clear D. There are 11 residues in the CDR3. Trimming left V 4 bases short and J 5 bases short, with 5 bases between. CDR1 is SGHTA, CDR2 FQGNSA, per germline. CDR3 DNA: TGTGCCAGCAGCTCGACATATGGCTACACCTTC. Amino acids: CASSSTYGYTF.

This clonotype was detected a few times. The rearrangement links TRBV3-1 to TRBJ2-1, with D tentatively TRBD2 (6 bases). Germline V gene data show CDR1 as LGHDT and CDR2 as YNNKEL (reference sequence). Trimming took off 4 bases at V and 10 bases at J, with 20 bases between the two ends. This CDR3 is built from 15 residues. CDR3 coding DNA: TGTGCCAGCAGCCGCAGACTAGGGCCGCTACCCGAGCAGTTCTTC. This gives the protein CASSRRLGPLPEQFF.

This sequence joins TRBV12-3 or TRBV12-4 and TRBJ2-2, with D tentatively TRBD1 or TRBD2 (5 bases each). V shed 6 bases and J shed 7 bases, with 12 bases lying between them. The CDR3 has 13 amino acids. This CDR3 reads CASRTPGGGELFF. The DNA for the CDR3 is TGTGCCAGCAGAACCCCTGGGGGCGGGGAGCTGTTTTTT.

The chain uses TRBV5-1 and TRBJ1-6, with 7 nucleotides matching TRBD1. The length of the CDR3 is 15 residues. Trimming at V came to 3 bases and at J to 8 bases, leaving 8 bases not matched to a gene. From germline, CDR1 is SGHRS and CDR2 YFSETQ. CDR3 nucleotides: TGCGCCAGCAGCTCAAGGGGGCTAGAGGATTCACCCCTCCACTTT. Its protein product is CASSSRGLEDSPLHF.

This clonotype occurred a few times. The CDR3 spells CASSRWQSPLHF. DNA for the CDR3: TGTGCCAGCAGCCGTTGGCAATCACCCCTCCACTTT. The chain joins TRBV3-1 to TRBJ1-6, with D unclear. Trimming took 4 bases from V and 10 from J, leaving 8 bases between them. CDR1 and CDR2 from the germline V gene are LGHDT and YNNKEL (reference sequence). CDR3 length: 12 amino acids.

This clonotype was seen a handful of times. CDR3 sequence: CASSPPSLKNIQYF. The CDR3 coding sequence is TGTGCCAGCTCACCACCGTCCCTCAAAAACATTCAGTACTTC. This chain joins TRBV18 and TRBJ2-4; D uncertain. The length of the CDR3 is 14 residues. The V end was cut by 0 bases, the J end by 3 bases, with 6 bases between. Germline loops: CDR1 KGHSH, CDR2 LQKENI.

This clonotype was seen a few times. The rearrangement joins TRBV5-1 to TRBJ2-7; D possibly corresponds to TRBD1 (5 bases). The CDR3 length is 16 residues. Trimming cost V 0 bases and J 0 bases, with 13 bases left between them. The germline V gene has CDR1 SGHRS and CDR2 YFSETQ. The CDR3 loop is CASSLGFSDNSYEQYF. The CDR3 DNA reads as TGCGCCAGCAGCTTGGGGTTTTCGGACAACTCCTACGAGCAGTACTTC.

This clonotype occurred a few times. Compared with germline, one end of the junction differs, possibly owing to a read error. This rearrangement joins TRBV6-1 to TRBJ2-7; D uncertain. Germline CDR1 is MNHNS and CDR2 is SASEGT. This CDR3 is 11 amino acids long. For the CDR3, the DNA is TGTGCCGGCAGAGAGTATGACGAGCAGTACTTC. It encodes CAGREYDEQYF.

This clonotype came up many times. CDR3 loop: CASSLGGGEDTQYF. DNA for the CDR3: TGTGCCAGCAGTTTGGGTGGCGGGGAAGATACGCAGTATTTT. The chain carries TRBV12-3 or TRBV12-4 and TRBJ2-3; weak D call: TRBD2 (6 bases). Trimming took 3 bases from V and 5 from J, leaving 12 bases between them. The CDR3 runs 14 residues.

The chain combines TRBV3-1 with TRBJ1-1; D is undetermined. V gave up 4 bases and J gave up 6 bases, with 18 bases separating them. The V gene's germline CDR1 is LGHDT and CDR2 YNNKEL (reference sequence). CDR3 length: 15 amino acids. In DNA, the CDR3 is TGTGCCAGCAGCCGCCTAGGTACGGGTTCGCCTGAAGCTTTCTTT. Residues: CASSRLGTGSPEAFF.

V gene TRBV5-6 combines with J gene TRBJ2-7; 7 bases align to TRBD1. V shed 5 bases, J shed 6 bases, and the junction held 11 bases outside the gene matches. This CDR3 has 14 residues. Germline assignment: CDR1 SGHDT and CDR2 YYEEEE. CDR3 region: CASRARGHASEQYF. The CDR3 DNA reads as TGTGCCAGCAGGGCTAGGGGGCATGCCTCCGAGCAGTACTTC.